The clone carrying this T cell receptor beta chain has only a few counts. The data were taken from a study of cytomegalovirus exposure and HLA in healthy donors. Sequenced by immunoSEQ multiplex PCR; TCRdb stores in-frame clones only, minus some. Here the sample spans 150,000 to 200,000 clones, about 89% being singletons. The CDR3 length is 12 residues. V lost 5 bases and J 10 bases, leaving 14 bases between the germline ends. CDR1 and CDR2 from the germline V gene are KGHSH and LQKENI. The chain recombines TRBV18 with TRBJ1-1; TRBD1 might be the D (6 bases). Sequences were obtained from PBMCs. The sequence came from a man aged 18 to 30 in good health and CMV-seropositive. Written as DNA, the CDR3 is TGTGCCAGCTCAACTGACAGGAGCGGAGCTTTCTTT. The encoded protein is CASSTDRSGAFF. The variable domain in full, with the rest retrieved from reference TRBV18 and TRBJ1-1, is NAGVMQNPRHLVRRRGQEARLRCSPMKGHSHVYWYRQLPEEGLKFMVYLQKENIIDESGMPKERFSAEFPKEGPSILRIQQVVRGDSAAYFCASSTDRSGAFFGQGTRLTVV.